The 24 T cell receptor beta chains below all came from one sample that was sequenced in a study of blood T cell repertoires in COVID-19. TCRdb's table, derived via immunoSEQ multiplex PCR, lists solely in-frame clones and lacks some. This table has 48,000 or so clones, over 75% appearing once. The sequenced material came from peripheral blood. All receptors derive from a woman in her sixties or seventies with acute or convalescent COVID-19.

V and J are TRBV6-5 and TRBJ1-1; D uncertain. Germline V lookup: CDR1 MNHEY, CDR2 SVGAGI. There are 12 residues in the CDR3. The germline V and J ends were trimmed by 7 bases and 0 bases, with 6 bases remaining between them. CDR3 residues: CASTQVNTEAFF. DNA of the CDR3: TGTGCCAGCACCCAGGTGAACACTGAAGCTTTCTTT.

This chain links TRBV7-9 with TRBJ1-1; the D is unclear. Germline CDR1 SEHNR, CDR2 FQNEAQ (reference sequence). With 5 bases removed from V and 0 bases from J, the gap between germline ends came to 13 bases. The CDR3 sequence is 15 residues long. The DNA of the CDR3 is TGTGCCAGCAGCCCCGAGGCCTTGCTGAACACTGAAGCTTTCTTT. Amino acid sequence: CASSPEALLNTEAFF. Complete variable domain (other parts from reference TRBV7-9 and TRBJ1-1): DTGVSQNPRHKITKRGQNVTFRCDPISEHNRLYWYRQTLGQGPEFLTYFQNEAQLEKSRLLSDRFSAERPKGSFSTLEIQRTEQGDSAMYLCASSPEALLNTEAFFGQGTRLTVV.

This sequence joins TRBV3-1 (or the pseudogene TRBV3-2) and TRBJ2-5; the D is unclear. V gave up 6 bases and J gave up 3 bases, with 11 bases separating them. CDR1 is LGHDT, CDR2 YNNKEL, per germline (reference sequence). CDR3 length equals 13 residues. CDR3 protein: CASSTSGKETQYF. Here the CDR3 DNA reads TGTGCCAGCAGTACTTCAGGAAAAGAGACCCAGTACTTC.

The gene calls are TRBV7-3 and TRBJ2-1; TRBD2 aligns across 11 bases. This CDR3 has 15 residues. J lost 2 bases, V lost 5 bases, and 2 bases had no gene match. From germline, CDR1 is SGHTA and CDR2 FQGTGA. The CDR3 bases are TGTGCCAGCAGCCTAGCGGGAGGCCCCTACAATGAGCAGTTCTTC. Its translation is CASSLAGGPYNEQFF.

The chain carries TRBV9 and TRBJ2-3, with D unclear. Germline CDR1 and CDR2: SGDLS and YYNGEE. The V and J ends lost 0 bases and 4 bases respectively, with 9 bases between them. This CDR3 has 14 residues. The DNA of the CDR3 is TGTGCCAGCAGCGTAGGAGGCAGCCCAGATACGCAGTATTTT. Its protein product is CASSVGGSPDTQYF.

V and J are TRBV7-9 and TRBJ2-4, with 7 bases that match TRBD1. The V gene's germline CDR1 is SEHNR and CDR2 FQNEAQ (reference sequence). The CDR3 length is 14 residues. V trimming: 5 bases; J trimming: 4 bases; junction bases outside the gene matches: 5. CDR3 protein: CASSAWDRKNIQYF. The DNA of the CDR3 is TGTGCCAGCAGCGCCTGGGACAGAAAAAACATTCAGTACTTC.

The chain is built from TRBV19 and TRBJ2-3, with 10 positions matching TRBD1. CDR3 length equals 16 residues. Germline V gene data show CDR1 as LNHDA and CDR2 as SQIVND (reference sequence). J gave up 5 bases and V 6 bases, and 11 bases lay outside the gene matches. This CDR3 reads CASRAPGTGAGDTQYF. DNA of the CDR3: TGTGCCAGTAGGGCTCCGGGGACAGGGGCGGGAGATACGCAGTATTTT. Combining the CDR3 with reference TRBV19 and TRBJ2-3 gives the whole variable domain DGGITQSPKYLFRKEGQNVTLSCEQNLNHDAMYWYRQDPGQGLRLIYYSQIVNDFQKGDIAEGYSVSREKKESFPLTVTSAQKNPTAFYLCASRAPGTGAGDTQYFGPGTRLTVL.

The genes are TRBV10-3 and TRBJ2-1; tentative D call: TRBD2 (6 bases). CDR3 length equals 17 residues. Germline V lookup: CDR1 ENHRY, CDR2 SYGVKD. Trimming stripped 4 bases from V and 7 bases from J, with 23 bases between. CDR3 sequence (DNA): TGTGCCATCAGTGCCGGTCAGGGAGCGGGCAAGGAAAATGAGCAGTTCTTC. The encoded protein is CAISAGQGAGKENEQFF.

As concerns this clone: The junction does not match germline at one end; this may be a read error. This chain joins TRBV7-7 and TRBJ2-7, with TRBD1 matching 11 bases. The CDR3 has 15 amino acids. The germline CDR1 and CDR2 sequences are SSHAT and FNYEAQ (reference sequence). This CDR3 is CASSPGTGGSYEQYF. The CDR3 DNA reads TGTGCTAGCAGCCCCGGGACAGGGGGGTCCTACGAGCAGTACTTC.

This rearrangement joins TRBV5-6 to TRBJ1-1; 10 bases line up with TRBD1. CDR3 length: 14 amino acids. The germline V gene has CDR1 SGHDT and CDR2 YYEEEE. Unmatched junction bases numbered 0, after V lost 3 bases and J lost 1 base. CDR3 DNA: TGTGCCAGCAGCTGGACAGGGGGGAACACTGAAGCTTTCTTT. It codes for CASSWTGGNTEAFF. The variable domain in full, with the rest retrieved from reference TRBV5-6 and TRBJ1-1, is DAGVTQSPTHLIKTRGQQVTLRCSPKSGHDTVSWYQQALGQGPQFIFQYYEEEERQRGNFPDRFSGHQFPNYSSELNVNALLLGDSALYLCASSWTGGNTEAFFGQGTRLTVV.

The rearrangement links TRBV19 to TRBJ2-3; 7 bases map to TRBD1. The CDR3 extends over 16 amino acids. The germline V gene encodes CDR1 LNHDA and CDR2 SQIVND (reference sequence). The ends lost 10 bases at V and 3 bases at J; junction bases unmatched: 16. DNA for the CDR3: TGTGCCACAGGGACAGTCCCCTCTTTGGTTACAGATACGCAGTATTTT. It specifies CATGTVPSLVTDTQYF. The variable domain in full, completed from reference TRBV19 and TRBJ2-3, reads DGGITQSPKYLFRKEGQNVTLSCEQNLNHDAMYWYRQDPGQGLRLIYYSQIVNDFQKGDIAEGYSVSREKKESFPLTVTSAQKNPTAFYLCATGTVPSLVTDTQYFGPGTRLTVL.

The chain couples TRBV5-1 to TRBJ2-7; 9 bases are a match to TRBD1. The CDR3 length is 15 residues. Germline CDR1 reads SGHRS; CDR2 reads YFSETQ. Trimming cost V 0 bases and J 7 bases; bases outside gene matches: 8. CDR3 sequence reads: CASSLVGQGFREQYF. DNA of the CDR3: TGCGCCAGCAGCTTGGTGGGACAGGGTTTTCGGGAGCAGTACTTC.

The chain recombines TRBV6-1 with TRBJ1-5, with D possibly TRBD1 on 6 matching bases. The CDR3 has 17 amino acids. CDR1 and CDR2 from the germline V gene are MNHNS and SASEGT. Between the trimmed V and J ends, which lost 4 bases and 2 bases, there was a span of 18 bases. The DNA for the CDR3 is TGTGCCAGCAGTGCCCCGATGAGGGGGATTGGCAATCAGCCCCAGCATTTT. As protein: CASSAPMRGIGNQPQHF.

This clone was found many times. V usage is TRBV11-1 and J usage is TRBJ2-1; the match to TRBD2 covers 10 bases. Germline V gives CDR1 SGHAT, CDR2 FQDESV (reference sequence). The CDR3 length is 15 residues. V lost 4 bases to trimming and J lost 8 bases; unmatched junction nucleotides: 8. The CDR3 nucleotides are TGTGCCAGCAGCTCCACTAGCGGGATGGGCTATGAGCAGTTCTTC. It translates to CASSSTSGMGYEQFF.

The chain has TRBV24-1 and TRBJ2-1; 9 bases map to TRBD1. Losses at the gene ends were 5 bases for V and 13 bases for J; bases not matched to a gene: 8. Germline V CDR1 and CDR2: KGHDR, SFDVKD. CDR3 size: 13 residues. In DNA, the CDR3 is TGTGCCACCAGTGGATTATCGGGACAGGGTCAGTTCTTC. Its translation: CATSGLSGQGQFF.

The chain has TRBV11-2 and TRBJ1-1; D is possibly TRBD1 (5 bases). The CDR3 loop spans 14 amino acids. Trimming cost V 5 bases and J 4 bases, with 14 bases left between them. Looked up from germline, CDR1 is SGHAT and CDR2 is FQNNGV. The chain's CDR3 is CASSHQGVGTEAFF. CDR3 bases: TGTGCCAGCAGCCACCAGGGTGTAGGCACTGAAGCTTTCTTT.

The gene calls are TRBV28 and TRBJ1-4; the match to TRBD1 covers 7 bases. Germline V gene data show CDR1 as MDHEN and CDR2 as SYDVKM. The CDR3 totals 14 residues. Trimming took 5 bases from V and 6 from J; bases not matched to a gene: 6. The CDR3 sequence is CASSKQGFYEKLFF. DNA for the CDR3: TGTGCCAGCAGTAAACAGGGGTTCTATGAAAAACTGTTTTTT. Combining the CDR3 with reference TRBV28 and TRBJ1-4 gives the whole variable domain DVKVTQSSRYLVKRTGEKVFLECVQDMDHENMFWYRQDPGLGLRLIYFSYDVKMKEKGDIPEGYSVSREKKERFSLILESASTNQTSMYLCASSKQGFYEKLFFGSGTQLSVL.

This chain links TRBV7-8 with TRBJ1-1; D call uncertain. The CDR3 is made up of 14 amino acids. Trimming took off 4 bases at V and 6 bases at J, with 15 bases between the two ends. CDR1 and CDR2 from the germline V gene are SGHVS and FQNEAQ. CDR3 nucleotides: TGTGCCAGCAGCTCACTCGGAGGGAGTTCTGAAGCTTTCTTT. This translates into CASSSLGGSSEAFF.

V is TRBV15 and J is TRBJ2-5, with D unresolved. Per the germline V gene, CDR1 is LNHNV and CDR2 is YYDKDF (reference sequence). V dropped 0 bases and J dropped 4 bases, with 3 bases sitting between them. The CDR3 contains 12 residues. CDR3 sequence reads: CATSRDIETQYF. DNA for the CDR3: TGTGCCACCAGCAGAGATATAGAGACCCAGTACTTC. The whole variable domain, remainder taken from reference TRBV15 and TRBJ2-5, is DAMVIQNPRYQVTQFGKPVTLSCSQTLNHNVMYWYQQKSSQAPKLLFHYYDKDFNNEADTPDNFQSRRPNTSFCFLDIRSPGLGDTAMYLCATSRDIETQYFGPGTRLLVL.

The chain couples TRBV19 to TRBJ2-6; D unresolved. The CDR3 covers 14 residues. V lost 6 bases and J 0 bases, leaving 6 bases between the germline ends. Per germline, CDR1 LNHDA and CDR2 SQIVND (reference sequence). The CDR3 reads CASSLSSGANVLTF. CDR3 nucleotide sequence: TGTGCCAGTAGCCTAAGCTCTGGGGCCAACGTCCTGACTTTC.

The chain has TRBV9 and TRBJ2-3; the D gene is possibly TRBD2 (6 bases). The CDR3 has 16 amino acids. Deletions cut 4 bases from V and 2 bases from J, with 17 bases between. Germline V gene lookup returns CDR1 SGDLS and CDR2 YYNGEE. The CDR3 coding sequence is TGTGCCAGCAGCCCCACCGGGGGTTTTCACACAGATACGCAGTATTTT. It is translated as CASSPTGGFHTDTQYF.

The rearrangement uses TRBV19 and TRBJ1-2; TRBD1 agrees at 8 bases. CDR1 is LNHDA, CDR2 SQIVND, per germline (reference sequence). CDR3 length equals 12 residues. V shed 9 bases, J shed 5 bases, and the junction held 5 bases outside the gene matches. CDR3 coding DNA: TGTGCCAGCAGACAGGGGCGATATGGCTACACCTTC. The encoded protein is CASRQGRYGYTF.

This chain connects TRBV3-1 (or the pseudogene TRBV3-2) to TRBJ2-4; 9 nucleotides line up with TRBD2. The CDR3 is 17 amino acids. Germline CDR1 LGHDT, CDR2 YNNKEL (reference sequence). V lost 3 bases to trimming and J lost 4 bases; unmatched junction nucleotides: 10. The CDR3 region is CASSQSAGGVGKNIQYF. CDR3 nucleotides: TGTGCCAGCAGCCAGTCAGCGGGAGGAGTGGGGAAAAACATTCAGTACTTC.

The genes are TRBV30 and TRBJ1-1; D possibly corresponds to TRBD1 (5 bases). The CDR3 has 13 residues. Trimming pared 2 bases from V and 4 bases from J, leaving 11 bases between. Germline V gene data show CDR1 as GTSNPN and CDR2 as SVGIG (reference sequence). The CDR3: CAWSLSGATEAFF. In DNA form, the CDR3 reads TGTGCCTGGAGTCTAAGCGGGGCCACTGAAGCTTTCTTT.